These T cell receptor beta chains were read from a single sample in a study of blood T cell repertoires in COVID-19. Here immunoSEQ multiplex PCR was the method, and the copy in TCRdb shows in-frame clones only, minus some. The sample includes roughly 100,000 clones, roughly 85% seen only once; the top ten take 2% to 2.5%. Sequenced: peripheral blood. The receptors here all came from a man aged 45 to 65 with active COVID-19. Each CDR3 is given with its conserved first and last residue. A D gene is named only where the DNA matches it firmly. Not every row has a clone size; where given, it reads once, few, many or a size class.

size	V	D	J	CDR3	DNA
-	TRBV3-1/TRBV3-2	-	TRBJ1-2	CASSRGKVYGYTF	TGTGCCAGCAGCCGAGGGAAGGTCTATGGCTACACCTTC
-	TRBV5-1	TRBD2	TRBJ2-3	CASSLAGLANTDTQYF	TGCGCCAGCAGCTTGGCCGGACTAGCAAACACAGATACGCAGTATTTT
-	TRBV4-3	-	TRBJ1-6	CASSQQQDSPLHF	TGCGCCAGCAGCCAGCAGCAGGATTCACCCCTCCACTTT
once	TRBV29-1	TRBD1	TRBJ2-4	CSVHPGQGVAKNIQYF	TGCAGCGTTCATCCTGGACAGGGGGTGGCCAAAAACATTCAGTACTTC
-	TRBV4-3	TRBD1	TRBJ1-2	CASSQEGTGGRLGGYTF	TGCGCCAGCAGCCAAGAGGGGACAGGGGGTAGGCTAGGTGGCTACACCTTC
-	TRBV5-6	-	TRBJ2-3	CASSLLQRTSTDTQYF	TGTGCCAGCAGTCTTCTACAGCGGACTAGCACAGATACGCAGTATTTT
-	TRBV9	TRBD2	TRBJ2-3	CASSVPAGGPTDTQYF	TGTGCCAGCAGCGTACCAGCGGGGGGGCCCACAGATACGCAGTATTTT
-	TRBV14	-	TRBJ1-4	CASSQPGVNEKLFF	TGTGCCAGCAGCCAACCAGGGGTTAATGAAAAACTGTTTTTT
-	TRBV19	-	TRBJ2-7	CASSMGRYEQYF	TGTGCCAGTAGTATGGGGCGCTACGAGCAGTACTTC
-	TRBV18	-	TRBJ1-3	CASSPMQGSSGNTIYF	TGTGCCAGCTCACCAATGCAGGGTTCCTCTGGAAACACCATATATTTT
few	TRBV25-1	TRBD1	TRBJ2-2	CASSEVRTGANTGELFF	TGTGCCAGCAGTGAGGTTCGGACAGGGGCGAACACCGGGGAGCTGTTTTTT
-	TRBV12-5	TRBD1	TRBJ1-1	CASGLVNVGQAAFF	TGTGCTAGTGGTTTGGTAAATGTGGGACAGGCAGCTTTCTTT
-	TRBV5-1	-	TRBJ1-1	CASSGGGMNTEAFF	TGCGCCAGCAGCGGGGGAGGAATGAACACTGAAGCTTTCTTT
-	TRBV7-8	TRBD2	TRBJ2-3	CASSLGGNGGRDTQYF	TGTGCCAGCAGCTTAGGGGGTAACGGGGGGAGGGATACGCAGTATTTT
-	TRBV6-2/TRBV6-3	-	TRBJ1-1	CASSYIGDSRRRAEAFF	TGTGCCAGCAGTTACATCGGCGATTCTCGGAGGAGAGCTGAAGCTTTCTTT
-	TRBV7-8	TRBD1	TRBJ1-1	CASSKWDRGPTEAFF	TGTGCCAGCAGTAAATGGGACAGGGGGCCCACTGAAGCTTTCTTT
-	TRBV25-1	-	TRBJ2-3	CASRRDTQYF	TGTGCCAGCAGGAGAGATACGCAGTATTTT
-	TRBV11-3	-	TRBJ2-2	CASSPIPGHTGELFF	TGTGCCAGCAGCCCAATCCCAGGGCACACCGGGGAGCTGTTTTTT
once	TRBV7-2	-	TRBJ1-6	CASSLGGTFSPLHF	TGTGCCAGCAGCTTAGGGGGGACATTTTCACCCCTCCACTTT
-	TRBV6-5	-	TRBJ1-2	CASSSDLLRATGYTF	TGTGCCAGCAGTTCCGATTTGTTGCGAGCCACTGGCTACACCTTC
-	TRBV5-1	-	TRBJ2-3	CASSLGPNTQYF	TGCGCCAGCAGCTTGGGTCCAAATACGCAGTATTTT
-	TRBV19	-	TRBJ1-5	CASSPGGDAPQHF	TGTGCCAGTAGCCCGGGGGGAGATGCGCCCCAGCATTTT
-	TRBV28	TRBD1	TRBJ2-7	CASRRQGPYEQYF	TGTGCCAGCAGGAGACAGGGGCCCTACGAGCAGTACTTC
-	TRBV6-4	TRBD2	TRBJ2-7	CASSDSAGWEGDIYEQYF	TGTGCCAGCAGTGACTCGGCAGGTTGGGAGGGCGATATCTACGAGCAGTACTTC
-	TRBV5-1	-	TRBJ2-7	CASSFQGGRRDEQYF	TGCGCCAGCAGCTTCCAAGGAGGTCGTCGGGACGAGCAGTACTTC
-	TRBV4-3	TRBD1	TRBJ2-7	CASSQGTGSGEQYF	TGCGCCAGCAGCCAGGGGACAGGGTCAGGCGAGCAGTACTTC
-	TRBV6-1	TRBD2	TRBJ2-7	CASSEALPSGAGSYEQYF	TGTGCCAGCAGTGAAGCATTACCTAGCGGGGCCGGGAGCTACGAGCAGTACTTC
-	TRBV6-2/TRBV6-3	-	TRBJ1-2	CASSYLRVGGGYTF	TGTGCCAGCAGTTACCTCCGGGTCGGCGGGGGCTACACCTTC
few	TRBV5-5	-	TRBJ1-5	CASSLDRGQPQHF	TGTGCCAGCAGCTTGGACCGGGGACAGCCCCAGCATTTT
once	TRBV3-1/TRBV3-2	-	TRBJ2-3	CATTESRSPPDTQYF	TGTGCCACCACCGAATCTAGGAGCCCCCCAGATACGCAGTATTTT
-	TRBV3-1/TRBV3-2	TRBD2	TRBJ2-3	CASSPTGAGGLSSTDTQYF	TGTGCCAGCAGCCCGACGGGAGCGGGGGGTCTTTCTAGCACAGATACGCAGTATTTT
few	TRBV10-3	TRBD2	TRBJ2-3	CAIRGSGGEQDTQYF	TGTGCCATCAGGGGTAGCGGGGGGGAGCAAGATACGCAGTATTTT
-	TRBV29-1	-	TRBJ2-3	CSVPGALTDTQYF	TGCAGCGTTCCCGGAGCGCTCACAGATACGCAGTATTTT
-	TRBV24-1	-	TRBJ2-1	CATSDPVNEQFF	TGTGCCACCAGTGATCCTGTCAATGAGCAGTTCTTC
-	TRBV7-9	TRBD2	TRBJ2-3	CASARGGTSGTDTQYF	TGTGCCAGCGCCCGTGGAGGGACTAGCGGTACAGATACGCAGTATTTT
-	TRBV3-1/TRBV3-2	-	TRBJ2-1	CASSQDWRGPLYNEQFF	TGTGCCAGCAGCCAAGATTGGAGGGGGCCCCTCTACAATGAGCAGTTCTTC
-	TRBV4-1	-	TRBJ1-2	CASSQDLTGFVGGYTF	TGCGCCAGCAGCCAAGATCTGACGGGGTTTGTTGGTGGCTACACCTTC
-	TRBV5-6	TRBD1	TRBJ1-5	CASSFWQGVGNQPQHF	TGTGCCAGCAGCTTTTGGCAGGGGGTAGGCAATCAGCCCCAGCATTTT
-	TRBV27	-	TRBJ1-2	CASSRAGNYGYTF	TGTGCCAGCAGTCGAGCAGGGAACTATGGCTACACCTTC
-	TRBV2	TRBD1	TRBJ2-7	CATDTGTVSYEQYF	TGTGCCACGGATACCGGGACAGTCTCCTACGAGCAGTACTTC
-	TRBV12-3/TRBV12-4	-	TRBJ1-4	CASRTATNEKLFF	TGTGCCAGCAGGACAGCAACTAATGAAAAACTGTTTTTT
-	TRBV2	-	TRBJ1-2	CASSVEGVGYGYTF	TGTGCCAGCAGTGTAGAGGGGGTAGGCTATGGCTACACCTTC
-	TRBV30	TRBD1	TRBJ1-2	CAWSVLLSGTGDGYTF	TGTGCCTGGAGTGTCTTATTATCCGGGACAGGGGATGGCTACACCTTC
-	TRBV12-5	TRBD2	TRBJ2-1	CASGYSGLEGLVYEQFF	TGTGCTAGTGGTTATAGCGGGCTCGAAGGTTTGGTCTATGAGCAGTTCTTC
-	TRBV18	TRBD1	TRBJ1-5	CASSGQGVIQPQHF	TGTGCCAGCTCAGGACAGGGGGTTATTCAGCCCCAGCATTTT
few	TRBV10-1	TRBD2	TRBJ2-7	CASSFFPSGGFYEQYF	TGCGCCAGCAGTTTTTTTCCTAGCGGGGGGTTTTACGAGCAGTACTTC
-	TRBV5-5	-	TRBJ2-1	CASSHPGGRAGNEQFF	TGTGCCAGCAGCCACCCTGGGGGCAGGGCTGGTAATGAGCAGTTCTTC
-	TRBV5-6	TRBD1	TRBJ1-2	CASSSRDRSGYTF	TGTGCCAGCAGCTCCCGGGACAGGAGTGGCTACACCTTC
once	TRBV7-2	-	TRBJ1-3	CASSLAGSPKDTIYF	TGTGCCAGCAGCTTAGCGGGTAGCCCGAAGGACACCATATATTTT
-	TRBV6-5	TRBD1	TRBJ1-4	CASSQPGTGNEKLFF	TGTGCCAGCAGTCAGCCGGGGACAGGGAATGAAAAACTGTTTTTT
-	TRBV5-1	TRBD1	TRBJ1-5	CASSLGGQQPQHF	TGCGCCAGCAGCTTGGGGGGACAGCAGCCCCAGCATTTT
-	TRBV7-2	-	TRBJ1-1	CASSFLGDNTEAFF	TGTGCCAGCAGCTTCTTAGGGGATAACACTGAAGCTTTCTTT
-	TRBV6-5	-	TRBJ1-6	CASSYLRSYNSPLHF	TGTGCCAGCAGTTACCTCAGATCCTATAATTCACCCCTCCACTTT
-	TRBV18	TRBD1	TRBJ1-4	CASSPPKTGKNEKLFF	TGTGCCAGCTCACCTCCCAAGACAGGGAAGAATGAAAAACTGTTTTTT
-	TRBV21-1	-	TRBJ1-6	CASSPFDREESPLHF	TGTGCCAGCAGCCCCTTCGACAGGGAGGAGTCACCCCTCCACTTT
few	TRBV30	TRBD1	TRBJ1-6	CAWRKGASSYNSPLHF	TGTGCCTGGAGAAAGGGGGCGAGCTCCTATAATTCACCCCTCCACTTT
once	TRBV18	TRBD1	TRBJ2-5	CATRGGSETQYF	TGTGCCACACGAGGGGGCTCAGAGACCCAGTACTTC